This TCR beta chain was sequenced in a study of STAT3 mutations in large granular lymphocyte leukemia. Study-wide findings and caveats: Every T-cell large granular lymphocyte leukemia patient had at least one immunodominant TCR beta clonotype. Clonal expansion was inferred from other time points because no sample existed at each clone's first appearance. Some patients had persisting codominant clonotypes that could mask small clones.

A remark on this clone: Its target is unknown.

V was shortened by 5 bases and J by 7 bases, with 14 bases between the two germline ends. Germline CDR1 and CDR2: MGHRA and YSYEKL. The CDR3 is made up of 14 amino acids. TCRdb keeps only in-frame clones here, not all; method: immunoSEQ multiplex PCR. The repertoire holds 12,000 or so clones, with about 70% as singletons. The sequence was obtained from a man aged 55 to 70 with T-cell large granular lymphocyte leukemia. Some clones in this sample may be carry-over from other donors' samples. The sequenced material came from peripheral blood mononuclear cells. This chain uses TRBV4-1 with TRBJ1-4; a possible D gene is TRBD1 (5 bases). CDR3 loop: CASSVVGGGEKLFF. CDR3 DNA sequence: TGCGCCAGCAGCGTCGTGGGGGGGGGTGAAAAACTGTTTTTT.